The rows below give T cell receptor beta chains drawn from one sample of a study of cytomegalovirus exposure and HLA in healthy donors. Produced via immunoSEQ multiplex PCR; TCRdb's table is partial and in-frame only. The sample has about 150,000 clones; around 75% are singletons. Sequencing was performed on PBMCs. These receptors were collected from a man younger than 35 in good health and CMV-seronegative. The conserved cysteine and the conserved F or W are not part of the CDR3 here. A D gene is named only where the DNA matches it firmly.

D	J	V	CDR3
NA	TRBJ1-2	TRBV4-3	ASSQDWGGGGYGYT
TRBD2	TRBJ2-7	TRBV5-1	ASSSDAGGSYEQY
NA	TRBJ2-2	TRBV7-9	ASSLGQHTGELF
TRBD2	TRBJ2-5	TRBV30	AWEREGKETQY
TRBD2	TRBJ2-5	TRBV28	ASSLSASGDQETQY
TRBD2	TRBJ2-3	TRBV7-2	ASSSGLVTDTQY
TRBD2	TRBJ2-3	TRBV19	ASSMPSGSDTQY
NA	TRBJ2-7	TRBV7-2	ASSPGGGFYEQY
NA	TRBJ1-2	TRBV6-1	ASSLQGQGGYT
NA	TRBJ1-5	TRBV28	ASSWGSGGGQPQH
TRBD1	TRBJ1-1	TRBV27	ASSLRQGDTEAF
NA	TRBJ2-3	TRBV7-2	ASSATTDTQY
NA	TRBJ1-1	TRBV18	ASSPLEDEAF
TRBD2	TRBJ2-3	TRBV19	ASSTWTSGRPDTQY
NA	TRBJ1-1	TRBV7-2	ASSLARGTEAF
NA	TRBJ1-4	TRBV7-9	SSSLGSFADRSELF
NA	TRBJ1-5	TRBV4-1	ASSQNLRGQPQH
TRBD2	TRBJ2-1	TRBV29-1	SVDYGLAAPYNEQF
TRBD2	TRBJ2-7	TRBV5-5	ASSVRTSGRADYEQY
TRBD1	TRBJ2-5	TRBV6-1	AGRTGVMETQY
TRBD1	TRBJ1-1	TRBV28	ASSLRAPTGGDTEAF
TRBD1	TRBJ2-2	TRBV23-1	ASSQPRTGFTGELF
TRBD1	TRBJ1-5	TRBV4-1	ASSPPGGQGGQPQH
TRBD2	TRBJ2-1	TRBV11-2	ASSLSPAGGGNEQF
TRBD1	TRBJ1-2	TRBV5-4	ASSSGQSNYGYT
TRBD1	TRBJ2-7	TRBV19	ASRQGAEQY
TRBD2	TRBJ2-1	TRBV7-8	ASSLRGLAGAREQF
NA	TRBJ2-3	TRBV7-2	ASSLAGRGPDTQY
NA	TRBJ2-2	TRBV19	ASKQATNTGELF
TRBD2	TRBJ2-1	TRBV7-9	ATRVAGEDEQF
NA	TRBJ1-2	TRBV5-6	ASSQEGATHGYT
NA	TRBJ1-1	TRBV18	ASSPGRVNTEAF
NA	TRBJ1-2	TRBV28	ASSTPGAVIVYT
NA	TRBJ2-1	TRBV2	ASSEAASYNEQF
TRBD2	TRBJ2-1	TRBV18	ASSPTSGSNNEQF